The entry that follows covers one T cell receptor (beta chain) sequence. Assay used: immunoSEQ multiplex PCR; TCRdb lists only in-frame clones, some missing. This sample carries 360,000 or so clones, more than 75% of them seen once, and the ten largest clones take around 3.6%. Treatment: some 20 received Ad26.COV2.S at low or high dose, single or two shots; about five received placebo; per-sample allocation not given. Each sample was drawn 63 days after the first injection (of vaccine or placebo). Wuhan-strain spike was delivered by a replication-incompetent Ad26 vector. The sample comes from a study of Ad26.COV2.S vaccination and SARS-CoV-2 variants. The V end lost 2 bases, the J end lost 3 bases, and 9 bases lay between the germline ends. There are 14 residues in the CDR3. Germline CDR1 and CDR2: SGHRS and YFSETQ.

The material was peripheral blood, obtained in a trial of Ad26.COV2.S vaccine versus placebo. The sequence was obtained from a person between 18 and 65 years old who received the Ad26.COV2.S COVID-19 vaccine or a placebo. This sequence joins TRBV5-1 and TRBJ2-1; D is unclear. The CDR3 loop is CASSFPTLYNEQFF. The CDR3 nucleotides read TGCGCCAGCAGCTTCCCGACACTCTACAATGAGCAGTTCTTC.